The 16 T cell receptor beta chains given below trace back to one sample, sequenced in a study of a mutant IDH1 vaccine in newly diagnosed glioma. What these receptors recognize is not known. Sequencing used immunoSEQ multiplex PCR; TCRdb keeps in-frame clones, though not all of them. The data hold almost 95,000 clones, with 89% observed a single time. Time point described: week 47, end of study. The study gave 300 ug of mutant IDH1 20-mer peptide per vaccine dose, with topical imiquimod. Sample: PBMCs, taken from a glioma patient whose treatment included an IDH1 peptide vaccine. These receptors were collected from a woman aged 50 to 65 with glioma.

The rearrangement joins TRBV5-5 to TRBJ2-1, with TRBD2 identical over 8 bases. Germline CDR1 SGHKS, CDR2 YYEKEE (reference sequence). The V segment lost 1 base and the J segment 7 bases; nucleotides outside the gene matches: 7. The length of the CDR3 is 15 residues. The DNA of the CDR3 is TGTGCCAGCAGCTTGCCCGGGAGGGCCGGTAATGAGCAGTTCTTC. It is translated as CASSLPGRAGNEQFF.

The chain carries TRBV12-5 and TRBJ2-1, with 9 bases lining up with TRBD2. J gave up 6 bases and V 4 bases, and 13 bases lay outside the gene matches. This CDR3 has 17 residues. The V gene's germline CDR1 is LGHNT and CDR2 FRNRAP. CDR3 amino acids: CASGWPSGAPTPNEQFF. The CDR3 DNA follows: TGTGCTAGTGGTTGGCCTAGCGGGGCCCCTACCCCCAATGAGCAGTTCTTC.

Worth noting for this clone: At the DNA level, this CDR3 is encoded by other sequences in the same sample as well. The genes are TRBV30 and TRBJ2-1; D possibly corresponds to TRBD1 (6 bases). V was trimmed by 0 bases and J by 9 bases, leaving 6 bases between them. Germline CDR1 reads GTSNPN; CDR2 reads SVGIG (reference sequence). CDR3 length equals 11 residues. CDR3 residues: CAWSVGGEQFF. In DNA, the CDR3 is TGTGCCTGGAGTGTAGGGGGTGAGCAGTTCTTC.

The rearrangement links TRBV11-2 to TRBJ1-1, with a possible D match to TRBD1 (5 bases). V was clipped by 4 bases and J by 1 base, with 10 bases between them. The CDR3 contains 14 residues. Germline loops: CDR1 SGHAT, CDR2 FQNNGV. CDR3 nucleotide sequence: TGTGCCAGCAGCTCGGGACGGACGAACACTGAAGCTTTCTTT. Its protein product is CASSSGRTNTEAFF.

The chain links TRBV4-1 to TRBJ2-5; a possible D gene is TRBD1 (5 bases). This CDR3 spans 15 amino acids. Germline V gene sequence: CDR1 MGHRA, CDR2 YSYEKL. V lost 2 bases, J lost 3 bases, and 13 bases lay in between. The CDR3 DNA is TGCGCCAGCAGCCAAACCCCTCTAGGGGAAGAGACCCAGTACTTC. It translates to CASSQTPLGEETQYF.

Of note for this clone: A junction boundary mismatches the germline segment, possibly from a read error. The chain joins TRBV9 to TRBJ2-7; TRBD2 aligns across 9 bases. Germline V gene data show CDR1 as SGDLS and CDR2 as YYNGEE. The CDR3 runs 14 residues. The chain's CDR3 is CASSGRGMREGFTF. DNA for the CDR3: TGTGCCAGCAGCGGAAGAGGGATGCGGGAGGGCTTTACATTC.

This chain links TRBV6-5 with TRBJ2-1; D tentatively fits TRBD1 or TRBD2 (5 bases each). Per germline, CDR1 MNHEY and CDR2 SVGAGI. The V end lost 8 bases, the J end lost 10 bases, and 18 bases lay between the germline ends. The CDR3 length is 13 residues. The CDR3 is CASSKAWGGEQFF. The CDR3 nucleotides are TGTGCCAGCTCGAAGGCTTGGGGCGGGGAGCAGTTCTTC.

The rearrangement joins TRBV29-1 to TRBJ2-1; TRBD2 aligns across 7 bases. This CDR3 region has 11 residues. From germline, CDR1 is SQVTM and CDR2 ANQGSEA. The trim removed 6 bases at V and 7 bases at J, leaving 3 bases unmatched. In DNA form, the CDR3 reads TGCAGCGTGGGGAGGGGAAATGAGCAGTTCTTC. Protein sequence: CSVGRGNEQFF.

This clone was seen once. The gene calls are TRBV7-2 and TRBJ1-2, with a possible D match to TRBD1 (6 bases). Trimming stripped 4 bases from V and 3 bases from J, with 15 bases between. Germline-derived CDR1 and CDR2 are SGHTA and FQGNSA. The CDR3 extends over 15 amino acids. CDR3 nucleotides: TGTGCCAGCAGCTCCGAGGGGGGTGGCTACTATGGCTACACCTTC. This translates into CASSSEGGGYYGYTF.

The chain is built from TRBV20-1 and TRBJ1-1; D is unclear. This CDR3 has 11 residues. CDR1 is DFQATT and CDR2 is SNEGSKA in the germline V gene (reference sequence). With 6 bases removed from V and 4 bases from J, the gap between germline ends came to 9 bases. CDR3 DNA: TGCAGTGCGAGGGATAGCACTGAAGCTTTCTTT. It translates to CSARDSTEAFF.

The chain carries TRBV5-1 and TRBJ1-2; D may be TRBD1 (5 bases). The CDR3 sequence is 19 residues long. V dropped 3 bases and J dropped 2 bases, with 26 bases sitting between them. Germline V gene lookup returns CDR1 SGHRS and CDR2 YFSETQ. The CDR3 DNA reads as TGCGCCAGCAGCTCTCCTATTCCCGGACAAATTAGTGAGAACTATGGCTACACCTTC. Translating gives CASSSPIPGQISENYGYTF.

The DNA of the CDR3 is TGTGCCAGCAGCGGAGGGATCAATGAAAAACTGTTTTTT. It translates to CASSGGINEKLFF. This rearrangement joins TRBV5-5 to TRBJ1-4; D gene unclear. The CDR3 spans 13 residues. The germline V gene has CDR1 SGHKS and CDR2 YYEKEE (reference sequence). Between the trimmed V and J ends, which lost 4 bases and 5 bases, there was a span of 9 bases. Using reference TRBV5-5 and TRBJ1-4 for the parts outside the CDR3, the full variable domain is DAGVTQSPTHLIKTRGQQVTLRCSPISGHKSVSWYQQVLGQGPQFIFQYYEKEERGRGNFPDRFSARQFPNYSSELNVNALLLGDSALYLCASSGGINEKLFFGSGTQLSVL.

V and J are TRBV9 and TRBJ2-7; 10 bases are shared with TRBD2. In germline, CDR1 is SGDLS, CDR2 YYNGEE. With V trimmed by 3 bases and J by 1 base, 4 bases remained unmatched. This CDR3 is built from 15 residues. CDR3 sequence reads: CASSEGLAHSYEQYF. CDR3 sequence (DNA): TGTGCCAGCAGCGAGGGACTAGCGCATTCCTACGAGCAGTACTTC.

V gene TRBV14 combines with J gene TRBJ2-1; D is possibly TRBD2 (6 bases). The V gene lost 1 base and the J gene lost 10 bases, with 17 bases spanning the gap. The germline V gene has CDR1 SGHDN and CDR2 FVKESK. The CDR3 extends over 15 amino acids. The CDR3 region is CASSQVGTLPVEQFF. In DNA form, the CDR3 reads TGTGCCAGCAGCCAAGTGGGGACTCTCCCAGTCGAGCAGTTCTTC.

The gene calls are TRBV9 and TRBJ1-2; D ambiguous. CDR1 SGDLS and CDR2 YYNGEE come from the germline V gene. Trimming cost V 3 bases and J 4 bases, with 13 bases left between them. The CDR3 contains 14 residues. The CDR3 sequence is CASSASGSSYGYTF. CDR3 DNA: TGTGCCAGCAGCGCCAGCGGCAGCAGCTATGGCTACACCTTC. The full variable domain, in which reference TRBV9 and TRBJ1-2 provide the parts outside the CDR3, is DSGVTQTPKHLITATGQRVTLRCSPRSGDLSVYWYQQSLDQGLQFLIQYYNGEERAKGNILERFSAQQFPDLHSELNLSSLELGDSALYFCASSASGSSYGYTFGSGTRLTVV.

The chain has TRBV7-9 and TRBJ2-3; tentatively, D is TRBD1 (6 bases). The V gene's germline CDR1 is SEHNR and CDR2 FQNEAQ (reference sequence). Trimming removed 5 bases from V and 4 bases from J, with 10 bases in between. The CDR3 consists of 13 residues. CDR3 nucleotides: TGTGCCAGCAGCACCGAGGGGGCAGATACGCAGTATTTT. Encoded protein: CASSTEGADTQYF.